This TCR beta chain comes out of a study of glioma-infiltrating T cells (dated by TCRdb to about 2016). Regarding the complete study: Low-grade gliomas were WHO grade II oligodendrogliomas or astrocytomas, and glioblastomas were WHO grade IV tumors sampled at initial rather than recurrent diagnosis. Before surgery, glioma patients were given dexamethasone for six or fewer days. For blood libraries, the target was about 4- to 10-fold sequencing coverage of about a million peripheral T cells. Sequencing of TCR alpha- and beta-chain repertoires was performed on glioma tissue, on non-neoplastic brain tissue, and on matched peripheral blood mononuclear cells. To measure how far tissue and blood T-cell populations diverged, each tissue-infiltrating repertoire was compared against the peripheral blood repertoire of the same patient. Three low-grade glioma patients, roughly eight primary glioblastoma patients, and three non-glioma patients who contributed non-neoplastic brain tissue made up the paired cohort. Here is what the overall study found, with its caveats: Very few CDR3 sequences were shared between tissue and blood, attributed to high CDR3 diversity and limited sampling. A signature set of shared blood CDR3 motifs marked patients with low tissue-blood divergence and was depleted in highly divergent patients. Small numbers underpinned the group comparisons: under ten glioblastoma patients, three low-grade glioma patients and three non-neoplastic patients. VJ-independent divergence between tissue and blood was found to be below expectation in non-neoplastic patients but above expectation in all gliomas, particularly low-grade gliomas.

TCR alpha and beta CDR3 regions were amplified with the iRepertoire nested amplicon-rescue multiplex PCR (arm-PCR) platform from RNA. The input for one-step reverse transcription and amplification was about 85-400 ng of either tissue mRNA or PBMC total RNA. After bead purification, a secondary multiplex PCR added Illumina adapters, and libraries were gel-purified between 200 and 400 bp. Demultiplexing relied on internal 6-nucleotide barcodes carried by the libraries. Sequencing of libraries was performed on an Illumina MiSeq with 2x220 or 2x250 nucleotide paired-end reads. As for the original processing: Paired reads were merged using FLASH 1.2.11 and aligned with BWA-MEM to the GRCh37 human genome, and TRA and TRB reads were then extracted. For V and J assignment, an IMGT-derived reference of cassette sequences and CDR3 motifs that included pseudogenes was used. Reads were translated in three frames, and productive CDR3s were defined by a C…FGXG motif without stop codons. A clonotype was defined as a unique combination of a V-J cassette pair and a CDR3 amino acid sequence. Reads were filtered by Hamming distance, thresholded by each sample's sequence error rate in mapped regions. TCRdb handled the public reads itself, with Q25 trimming in fastp and clone calling in MiXCR, and kept productive beta chains. Each record represents a unique CDR3 protein, reported with the most common genes and DNA among its rows. The V and J calls shown here were made by TCRdb, not taken from the authors' results. This sample holds 300,000 to 450,000 distinct CDR3 sequences; more than 35% were observed only once. The ten largest account for approximately 12% of the sample.

The CDR3, from cysteine to phenylalanine, totals 16 residues. Kept here is only the CDR3 DNA, which spans 48 bases and is read in frame from base 1. Trimming leaves V shorter by 3 bases and J shorter by 0 bases, with the junction holding 5 bases beyond the gene matches. Taken from the germline V gene, the CDR1 and CDR2 loops are MGHRA and YSYEKL. In the case of this clonotype: Its recognized antigen is unknown. Per-base quality was not reported, and no clone a single base away is much larger than it.

Immediately after resection, surgical brain or tumor specimens were cryofrozen in liquid nitrogen, and peripheral blood cells were collected at the same time. The V and J segments used are TRBV4-1 and TRBJ2-3; 8 central bases correspond to TRBD2. The clonotype was recovered from a human donor with low-grade glioma or glioblastoma, undergoing nonglioma brain surgery, or in good health (not recorded which). Sequences were obtained from glioma tissue, nonneoplastic brain tissue, or PBMCs (not recorded which). The CDR3 is CASSQASGSSTDTQYF. The sequenced DNA: TGCGCCAGCAGCCAGGCTAGCGGGTCTAGCACAGATACGCAGTATTTT.